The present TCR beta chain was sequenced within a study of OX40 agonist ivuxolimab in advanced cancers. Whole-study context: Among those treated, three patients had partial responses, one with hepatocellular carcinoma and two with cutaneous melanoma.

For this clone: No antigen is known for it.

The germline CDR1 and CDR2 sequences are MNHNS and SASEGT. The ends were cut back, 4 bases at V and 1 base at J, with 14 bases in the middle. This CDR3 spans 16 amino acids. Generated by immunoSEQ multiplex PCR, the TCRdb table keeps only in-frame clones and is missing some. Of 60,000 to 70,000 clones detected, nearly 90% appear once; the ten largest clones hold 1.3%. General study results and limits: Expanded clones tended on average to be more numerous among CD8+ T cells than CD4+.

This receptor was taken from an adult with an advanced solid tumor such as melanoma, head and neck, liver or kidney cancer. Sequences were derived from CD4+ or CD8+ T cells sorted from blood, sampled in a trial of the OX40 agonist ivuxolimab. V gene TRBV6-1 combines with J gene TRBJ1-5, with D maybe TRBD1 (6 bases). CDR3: CASSAYRVRSNQPQHF. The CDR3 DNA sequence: TGTGCCAGCAGTGCATACAGGGTAAGGAGCAATCAGCCCCAGCATTTT.